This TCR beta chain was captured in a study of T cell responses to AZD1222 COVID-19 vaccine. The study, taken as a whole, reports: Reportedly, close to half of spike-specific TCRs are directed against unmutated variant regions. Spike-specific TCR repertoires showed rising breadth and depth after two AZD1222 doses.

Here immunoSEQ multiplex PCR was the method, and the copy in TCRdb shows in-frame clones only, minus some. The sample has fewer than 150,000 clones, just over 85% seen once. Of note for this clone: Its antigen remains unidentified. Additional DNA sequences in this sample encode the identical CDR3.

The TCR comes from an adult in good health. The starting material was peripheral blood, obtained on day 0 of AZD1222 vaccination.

This CDR3 reads CASSLAGNQPQHF. CDR3 nucleotides: TGTGCCAGCAGTTTAGCGGGGAATCAGCCCCAGCATTTT. V is TRBV27 and J is TRBJ1-5; D not resolved. Germline-derived CDR1 and CDR2 are MNHEY and SMNVEV (reference sequence). The CDR3 covers 13 residues. Trimming cost V 2 bases and J 4 bases, with 6 bases left between them.